Presented here are 16 T cell receptor beta chains from one specimen sequenced in a study of blood T cell repertoires in COVID-19 (dated by TCRdb to the early 2020s). Library construction relied on the immunoSEQ multiplex PCR assay. TCRdb limited this immuneACCESS table to in-frame rearrangements with V and J called. A share of clones is missing; checked studies link under half to unresolved V genes, and the rest is unexplained. This sample lists some 110,000 clones; around 83% were detected once. 2.5% to 4% of the sample lies in the top ten. Sequenced input: peripheral blood. The receptor set was obtained from a woman aged 80 or older with active or convalescent COVID-19.

V gene TRBV25-1 combines with J gene TRBJ1-2; perhaps TRBD1 as D (6 bases). The CDR3 extends over 13 amino acids. The germline CDR1 and CDR2 sequences are MGHDK and SYGVNS. V was pared by 3 bases and J by 7 bases, with 12 bases between. The CDR3 loop is CASSDGTPFGYTF. The CDR3 coding sequence is TGTGCCAGCAGTGACGGGACACCCTTTGGCTACACCTTC.

The CDR3 coding sequence is TGTGCCAGCAGCTTGGGACTAGCGGCCACCTACGAGCAGTACTTC. Its protein product is CASSLGLAATYEQYF. The genes are TRBV7-2 and TRBJ2-7, with 11 bases matching TRBD2. V was pared by 3 bases and J by 2 bases, with 3 bases of the junction left unmatched. Germline CDR1 reads SGHTA; CDR2 reads FQGNSA. The length of the CDR3 is 15 residues.

The DNA for the CDR3 is TGTGCCAGCAGTCATACAGGGCGGGACGAGCAGTACTTC. Translated: CASSHTGRDEQYF. This sequence joins TRBV28 and TRBJ2-7; D might be TRBD1 (6 bases). CDR3 length: 13 amino acids. Trimming shortened V by 5 bases and J by 5 bases, and 13 bases separated the two germline ends. CDR1 is MDHEN, CDR2 SYDVKM, per germline.

CDR3 in amino acids: CASSPLAVQETQYF. The CDR3 coding sequence is TGTGCCAGCAGCCCCCTAGCGGTCCAAGAGACCCAGTACTTC. The chain couples TRBV7-2 to TRBJ2-5; 7 bases line up with TRBD2. Trimming cost V 5 bases and J 1 base; bases outside gene matches: 4. Germline V CDR1 and CDR2: SGHTA, FQGNSA. This CDR3 is 14 amino acids long.

The V and J genes are TRBV28 and TRBJ1-2; tentative D call: TRBD1 (5 bases). CDR1 and CDR2 (germline): MDHEN, SYDVKM. Trimming pared 1 base from V and 3 bases from J, leaving 12 bases between. The CDR3 contains 15 residues. CDR3 residues: CASSLSGREYYGYTF. The CDR3 region has the DNA TGTGCCAGCAGTTTATCCGGCAGGGAATACTATGGCTACACCTTC.

V is TRBV6-6 and J is TRBJ1-1, with TRBD1 as a possible D gene (6 bases). The germline V gene encodes CDR1 MNHNY and CDR2 SVGAGI (reference sequence). The CDR3 contains 14 residues. The V end was cut by 3 bases, the J end by 6 bases, with 14 bases between. The CDR3 DNA is TGTGCCAGCAGTTATTCGGACAGATCTTCTGAAGCTTTCTTT. The encoded protein is CASSYSDRSSEAFF.

V is TRBV7-2 and J is TRBJ2-7, with TRBD2 as a possible D gene (6 bases). This CDR3 is built from 14 residues. V was shortened by 3 bases and J by 1 base, with 10 bases between the two germline ends. Per germline, CDR1 SGHTA and CDR2 FQGNSA. As DNA, the CDR3 is TGTGCCAGCAGCTTGACTAGGCGGTCCTACGAGCAGTACTTC. Translating it yields CASSLTRRSYEQYF.

The rearrangement uses TRBV28 and TRBJ2-5, with 10 bases aligning to TRBD2. CDR1 is MDHEN and CDR2 is SYDVKM in the germline V gene. The V segment lost 3 bases and the J segment 3 bases; nucleotides outside the gene matches: 7. The CDR3 has 16 amino acids. The CDR3 DNA reads as TGTGCCAGCAGTTTTGTTTCTAGCGGGGGAAAAGAGACCCAGTACTTC. Amino acids: CASSFVSSGGKETQYF.

The chain combines TRBV2 with TRBJ2-2, with a weak D call TRBD1 (5 bases). This CDR3 is built from 14 residues. V dropped 6 bases and J dropped 3 bases, with 11 bases sitting between them. Germline values: CDR1 SNHLY, CDR2 FYNNEI. CDR3 residues: CASRQVAYTGELFF. DNA of the CDR3: TGTGCCAGCAGACAGGTGGCTTACACCGGGGAGCTGTTTTTT.

J is TRBJ1-1 and V is TRBV5-1, with D unresolved. Germline V gene data show CDR1 as SGHRS and CDR2 as YFSETQ. The CDR3 covers 13 residues. The V and J ends lost 1 base and 2 bases respectively, with 6 bases between them. This CDR3 reads CASSLYSNTEAFF. The DNA for the CDR3 is TGCGCCAGCAGCTTGTACAGCAACACTGAAGCTTTCTTT.

The chain joins TRBV29-1 to TRBJ2-2; D gene uncertain. This CDR3 has 13 amino acids. Trimming took 2 bases from V and 2 from J, leaving 6 bases between them. Germline-derived CDR1 and CDR2 are SQVTM and ANQGSEA. The CDR3 nucleotides read TGCAGCGTTGAATTCTTAAACACCGGGGAGCTGTTTTTT. Its translation is CSVEFLNTGELFF.

The rearrangement joins TRBV28 to TRBJ2-7, with 7 bases fitting TRBD2. J lost 2 bases, V lost 6 bases, and 10 bases had no gene match. Germline V gene sequence: CDR1 MDHEN, CDR2 SYDVKM. The CDR3 consists of 15 residues. CDR3 DNA sequence: TGTGCCAGCAGAATCGGGGGGACCACCACCTACGAGCAGTACTTC. Translating it yields CASRIGGTTTYEQYF.

This clone has more than one count but fewer than ten. This chain links TRBV7-2 with TRBJ2-7; weak D call: TRBD2 (5 bases). Trimming shortened V by 2 bases and J by 5 bases, and 7 bases separated the two germline ends. Germline-derived CDR1 and CDR2 are SGHTA and FQGNSA. The CDR3 consists of 12 residues. CDR3 amino acids: CASSLIGDEQYF. For the CDR3, the DNA is TGTGCCAGCAGCTTAATCGGGGACGAGCAGTACTTC.

The J gene is TRBJ1-2, the V gene TRBV6-2 or TRBV6-3; no reliable D call. The CDR3 consists of 13 residues. Trimming pared 4 bases from V and 2 bases from J, leaving 8 bases between. Germline V gives CDR1 MNHEY, CDR2 SVGEGT. The chain's CDR3 is CASSFGGNYGYTF. Written as DNA, the CDR3 is TGTGCCAGCAGTTTTGGAGGGAACTATGGCTACACCTTC.

The V call is TRBV6-6, the J call TRBJ2-5, with TRBD1 identical over 8 bases. The V gene end was trimmed by 4 bases and the J gene end by 4 bases; junction bases not matched to a gene: 2. There are 13 residues in the CDR3. Germline CDR1 reads MNHNY; CDR2 reads SVGAGI (reference sequence). The CDR3 coding sequence is TGTGCCAGCAGTTCAGGGGGCCCAGAGACCCAGTACTTC. Protein sequence: CASSSGGPETQYF.

This clone came up a few times. The chain combines TRBV18 with TRBJ2-3, with TRBD2 matching 7 bases. V lost 5 bases, J lost 2 bases, and 7 bases stayed unmatched. The CDR3 totals 15 residues. In germline, CDR1 is KGHSH, CDR2 LQKENI. The CDR3 spells CASSSSGAYTDTQYF. The CDR3 nucleotides read TGTGCCAGCTCATCTAGCGGAGCCTACACAGATACGCAGTATTTT.